The clone carrying this TCR beta chain was seen only a few times. V lost 5 bases and J 2 bases, leaving 12 bases between the germline ends. The germline V gene has CDR1 MDHEN and CDR2 SYDVKM. The length of the CDR3 is 14 residues. Through a sample-barcoded 5' primer and a J-beta primer mix, a second PCR was run for about 6 to 11 cycles. Via MiXCR, TCRdb re-called the 5' RACE reads, giving one row per CDR3 protein. The sample shows about 900,000 distinct CDR3 sequences, 62% of them seen only once. These data are taken from a study of blood T cells in healthy people across ages. The receptor's source is a man aged 30 to 39 in good health. The genes are TRBV28 and TRBJ1-2; no clear D. Source material: blood. The CDR3 DNA is TGTGCCAGCAGTCCCGGGATTTCCAACTATGGCTACACCTTC. This encodes CASSPGISNYGYTF.